This T cell receptor (beta chain) originates from a study of identical twins. In its sample, this clonotype was seen many times. Its cognate antigen is unknown. The study, taken as a whole, reports: There is a chance that invariant MAIT and iNKT cells partially muddied zero-insertion analyses.

cDNA carried unique molecular identifiers, and a universal primer site was added by template switching. TCRdb re-called the 5' RACE reads through MiXCR, storing one row per CDR3 protein. The repertoire holds 450,000 to 650,000 distinct CDR3 sequences, with approximately 16% as singletons. The V gene's germline CDR1 is LGHDT and CDR2 YNNKEL (reference sequence). V lost 4 bases and J lost 7, with 10 bases in between. The length of the CDR3 is 12 residues. The data also belong to a second study, concerning yellow fever vaccine responses in identical twins.

The chain combines TRBV3-1 with TRBJ1-1, with TRBD1 as a possible D gene (6 bases). The sequence was obtained from a woman between 18 and 29 years old in good health. The sample taken for sequencing was CD4+ T cells sorted from blood. The CDR3 DNA follows: TGTGCCAGCAGCCCCGGACAGCTTGAAGCTTTCTTT. This gives the protein CASSPGQLEAFF.